Included here is one TCR beta chain sequence, with context. This sample stems from a study of T-cell reconstitution after alpha-beta-depleted transplantation in children. This CDR3 region has 16 residues. V was clipped by 4 bases and J by 3 bases, with 16 bases between them. Per the germline V gene, CDR1 is SGDLS and CDR2 is YYNGEE. The authors prepared the TCRbeta library with unique molecular identifiers. TCRdb fed the PCR reads into MiXCR, producing one record per CDR3 protein. The sample includes 200,000 to 300,000 distinct CDR3 sequences, approximately 12% of them seen just once. The source material was PBMCs from the stem cell graft donor, sampled from the stem cell graft. J is TRBJ2-2 and V is TRBV9, with D perhaps matching TRBD1 (6 bases). This clonotype was obtained from a human donor who donated a stem cell graft to a child with acute lymphoblastic leukemia. CDR3 in amino acids: CASSPTGSDYTGELFF. The CDR3 DNA reads as TGTGCCAGCAGCCCGACAGGATCTGATTACACCGGGGAGCTGTTTTTT.